Below, 30 T cell receptor beta chains from the same sample are listed, as sequenced in a study of cytomegalovirus exposure and HLA in healthy donors. PCR primers comprised 60 Vbeta and 13 Jbeta primers. TCRdb keeps only in-frame clones here, not all; method: immunoSEQ multiplex PCR. Among roughly 100,000 clones listed, around 60% were seen once. Material: PBMCs. These receptors were obtained from a woman between 45 and 65 years old in good health and CMV-seronegative.

In this sample, this clone turned up a few times. This chain uses TRBV19 with TRBJ2-2; 8 positions match TRBD2. The CDR3 totals 15 residues. V dropped 5 bases and J dropped 2; count of bases not matched to a gene: 4. The germline V gene has CDR1 LNHDA and CDR2 SQIVND (reference sequence). The CDR3 DNA reads as TGTGCCAGTAGTCCACGGACTAGCAACACCGGGGAGCTGTTTTTT. This encodes CASSPRTSNTGELFF.

This chain uses TRBV7-2 with TRBJ2-3; 8 nucleotides align to TRBD2. Germline loops: CDR1 SGHTA, CDR2 FQGNSA. This CDR3 region has 16 residues. V lost 6 bases to trimming and J lost 5 bases; unmatched junction nucleotides: 13. The CDR3 sequence is CASRPGGGLVQDTQYF. As DNA, the CDR3 is TGTGCCAGCAGGCCCGGGGGGGGGCTCGTACAAGATACGCAGTATTTT.

The chain uses TRBV7-9 and TRBJ2-3; 8 bases are shared with TRBD2. V trimming: 6 bases; J trimming: 6 bases; junction bases outside the gene matches: 11. Germline values: CDR1 SEHNR, CDR2 FQNEAQ (reference sequence). This CDR3 is 15 amino acids long. CDR3 nucleotide sequence: TGTGCCAGCAGACTAGCAGGGGCTAGCGGGGATACGCAGTATTTT. It encodes CASRLAGASGDTQYF.

The CDR3, as DNA: TGTGCCAGCAGCGTAGCGGGTATGGGCACAGATACGCAGTATTTT. Translation: CASSVAGMGTDTQYF. This chain joins TRBV9 and TRBJ2-3; D gene ambiguous. This CDR3 is built from 15 residues. Germline V lookup: CDR1 SGDLS, CDR2 YYNGEE. With 0 bases removed from V and 1 base from J, the gap between germline ends came to 9 bases.

The chain uses TRBV6-1 and TRBJ2-1, with D perhaps matching TRBD2 (5 bases). This CDR3 comprises 14 residues. Germline V gene lookup returns CDR1 MNHNS and CDR2 SASEGT. Trimming removed 2 bases from V and 6 bases from J, with 11 bases in between. In DNA, the CDR3 is TGTGCCAGCAGTGAACAAGCAGAGGGCAATGAGCAGTTCTTC. The encoded protein is CASSEQAEGNEQFF.

The chain combines TRBV6-5 with TRBJ2-1; 8 nucleotides align to TRBD2. V lost 6 bases, J lost 9 bases, and 10 bases stayed unmatched. CDR1 MNHEY and CDR2 SVGAGI come from the germline V gene. The CDR3 has 14 amino acids. The CDR3 sequence: CASRPSGGDGEQFF. The CDR3 coding sequence is TGTGCCAGCAGGCCCTCGGGGGGGGATGGTGAGCAGTTCTTC.

The chain combines TRBV10-3 with TRBJ1-1; 8 bases fit TRBD1. Germline trimming cut 10 bases from V and 3 bases from J; bases unmatched to any gene: 16. This CDR3 contains 16 residues. Germline CDR1 ENHRY, CDR2 SYGVKD. CDR3 DNA sequence: TGTGCCACCGGAACGGGCAGGGGGCGGAAGGACACTGAAGCTTTCTTT. This encodes CATGTGRGRKDTEAFF.

The chain has TRBV6-1 and TRBJ2-3; 10 nucleotides line up with TRBD2. Trimming cost V 4 bases and J 0 bases; bases outside gene matches: 4. CDR3 size: 16 residues. CDR1 and CDR2 (germline): MNHNS, SASEGT. The DNA of the CDR3 is TGTGCCAGCAGTGGGCTAGCGGGAGCCAGCACAGATACGCAGTATTTT. Translation: CASSGLAGASTDTQYF.

V and J are TRBV7-2 and TRBJ2-7; D is perhaps TRBD1 (6 bases). Germline assignment: CDR1 SGHTA and CDR2 FQGNSA. Trimming left V 6 bases short and J 0 bases short, with 18 bases between. This CDR3 has 16 amino acids. The CDR3 loop is CASSSQGLQYSYEQYF. The CDR3, as DNA: TGTGCCAGCAGTTCCCAGGGGTTACAATACTCCTACGAGCAGTACTTC.

A word on this clone: Additional DNA sequences in this sample encode the identical CDR3. The chain carries TRBV15 and TRBJ1-6, with TRBD1 identical over 7 bases. With V trimmed by 0 bases and J by 6 bases, 2 bases remained unmatched. Germline CDR1 is LNHNV and CDR2 is YYDKDF (reference sequence). This CDR3 contains 15 residues. CDR3 protein: CATSRDGQANSPLHF. The CDR3 DNA sequence: TGTGCCACCAGCAGAGACGGACAGGCTAATTCACCCCTCCACTTT.

This chain connects TRBV7-8 to TRBJ2-7; 7 nucleotides line up with TRBD1. This CDR3 region has 15 residues. The ends lost 2 bases at V and 0 bases at J; junction bases unmatched: 4. Germline CDR1 and CDR2: SGHVS and FQNEAQ. CDR3 loop: CASSLSTGSSYEQYF. CDR3 DNA: TGTGCCAGCAGCTTATCGACAGGGAGCTCCTACGAGCAGTACTTC.

In this sample, this clone turned up once. This CDR3 reads CASNPTGVDSPLHF. Written as DNA, the CDR3 is TGTGCCAGTAACCCGACAGGGGTGGACTCACCCCTCCACTTT. The chain recombines TRBV19 with TRBJ1-6; 8 bases map to TRBD1. V gave up 7 bases and J gave up 10 bases; unmatched junction bases: 9. Germline V CDR1 and CDR2: LNHDA, SQIVND (reference sequence). There are 14 residues in the CDR3.

The rearrangement links TRBV7-2 to TRBJ1-5; D uncertain. Trimming left V 5 bases short and J 0 bases short, with 5 bases between. CDR1 SGHTA and CDR2 FQGNSA come from the germline V gene. The CDR3 length is 13 residues. CDR3 amino acids: CASSLNSNQPQHF. The DNA for the CDR3 is TGTGCCAGCAGCCTAAATAGCAATCAGCCCCAGCATTTT.

This clone was picked up one time. The rearrangement uses TRBV11-3 and TRBJ2-1; TRBD2 agrees at 9 bases. Per germline, CDR1 SGHNT and CDR2 YENEEA. This CDR3 is built from 15 residues. The trim removed 2 bases at V and 4 bases at J, leaving 3 bases unmatched. The CDR3 spells CASSLPSGGYNEQFF. The CDR3 region has the DNA TGTGCCAGCAGCTTACCCAGCGGGGGGTACAATGAGCAGTTCTTC.

V usage is TRBV10-2 and J usage is TRBJ1-5; 8 bases are a match to TRBD1. CDR1 and CDR2 from the germline V gene are WSHSY and SAAADI. CDR3 length: 16 amino acids. J lost 0 bases, V lost 8 bases, and 9 bases had no gene match. The chain's CDR3 is CASPDRGICSNQPQHF. CDR3 bases: TGCGCCAGCCCAGACAGGGGAATATGTAGCAATCAGCCCCAGCATTTT.

This clone came up a few times. This chain uses TRBV5-1 with TRBJ2-2, with 10 bases that match TRBD1. Germline V gives CDR1 SGHRS, CDR2 YFSETQ. V lost 4 bases to trimming and J lost 5 bases; unmatched junction nucleotides: 2. The CDR3 is 14 residues long. The CDR3, as DNA: TGCGCCAGCAGCCGGGGACAGGGGACCGGGGAGCTGTTTTTT. The encoded protein is CASSRGQGTGELFF.

This chain links TRBV5-6 with TRBJ2-7; weak D call: TRBD2 (5 bases). The CDR3 is made up of 12 amino acids. V was clipped by 4 bases and J by 3 bases, with 8 bases between them. Germline loops: CDR1 SGHDT, CDR2 YYEEEE. The CDR3 DNA reads TGTGCCAGCAGCAAAAGCGGCTACGAGCAGTACTTC. This gives the protein CASSKSGYEQYF.

This clone was detected a few times. One end of the junction is discordant with germline, which a read error may explain. V is TRBV7-9 and J is TRBJ2-1; TRBD1 matches at 8 bases. CDR1 and CDR2 from the germline V gene are SEHNR and FQNEAQ (reference sequence). The CDR3 loop spans 12 amino acids. The DNA for the CDR3 is TGTTCCAGCAGCAGGGGGCTGCGTGAGCAGTTCTTC. Amino acid sequence: CSSSRGLREQFF.

V and J are TRBV5-1 and TRBJ1-5; D gene uncertain. This CDR3 contains 13 residues. Trimming took 0 bases from V and 4 from J, leaving 5 bases between them. The germline V gene has CDR1 SGHRS and CDR2 YFSETQ. The CDR3 sequence is CASSLAENQPQHF. CDR3 DNA: TGCGCCAGCAGCTTGGCGGAGAATCAGCCCCAGCATTTT. The entire variable domain, with the rest obtained from reference TRBV5-1 and TRBJ1-5, is as follows: KAGVTQTPRYLIKTRGQQVTLSCSPISGHRSVSWYQQTPGQGLQFLFEYFSETQRNKGNFPGRFSGRQFSNSRSEMNVSTLELGDSALYLCASSLAENQPQHFGDGTRLSIL.

This clone was recorded a few times. The chain links TRBV7-9 to TRBJ2-3; D may be TRBD2 (5 bases). This CDR3 is built from 15 residues. Germline-derived CDR1 and CDR2 are SEHNR and FQNEAQ (reference sequence). V was cut by 1 base and J by 6 bases, with 14 bases left in between. The CDR3 spells CASSLDGGPVDTQYF. The CDR3, as DNA: TGTGCCAGCAGCTTAGATGGCGGGCCCGTGGATACGCAGTATTTT. Variable domain in full (rest from reference TRBV7-9 and TRBJ2-3): DTGVSQNPRHKITKRGQNVTFRCDPISEHNRLYWYRQTLGQGPEFLTYFQNEAQLEKSRLLSDRFSAERPKGSFSTLEIQRTEQGDSAMYLCASSLDGGPVDTQYFGPGTRLTVL.

V and J are TRBV12-5 and TRBJ2-1; 9 positions match TRBD2. The V gene's germline CDR1 is LGHNT and CDR2 FRNRAP. The CDR3 is 17 amino acids. J gave up 5 bases and V 0 bases, and 8 bases lay outside the gene matches. CDR3 in DNA: TGTGCTAGTGGTTTGGTATGGGAAGCGGGGGGCCACAATGAGCAGTTCTTC. Translated: CASGLVWEAGGHNEQFF.

The DNA for the CDR3 is TGTGCCAGCAGCCCTATGGGACTAGCGAGAAACAATGAGCAGTTCTTC. The encoded protein is CASSPMGLARNNEQFF. The rearrangement uses TRBV11-3 and TRBJ2-1; 10 bases agree with TRBD2. The CDR3 contains 16 residues. In germline, CDR1 is SGHNT, CDR2 YENEEA. J lost 5 bases, V lost 5 bases, and 9 bases had no gene match.

This clone was found a few times. The V call is TRBV6-6, the J call TRBJ2-2; D is perhaps TRBD1 (5 bases). The V end was cut by 7 bases, the J end by 6 bases, with 18 bases between. Germline values: CDR1 MNHNY, CDR2 SVGAGI (reference sequence). This CDR3 is 15 amino acids long. CDR3 coding DNA: TGTGCCAGCACCTCGGCAGGGCCATCCTCCGGGGAGCTGTTTTTT. Encoded protein: CASTSAGPSSGELFF.

This CDR3 reads CASSSYLNPTYNEQFF. DNA of the CDR3: TGTGCCAGCAGCTCCTACCTAAATCCGACCTACAATGAGCAGTTCTTC. This chain connects TRBV7-8 to TRBJ2-1; no reliable D call. Trimming removed 4 bases at V and 2 bases at J, with 15 bases between. Germline values: CDR1 SGHVS, CDR2 FQNEAQ. The CDR3 has 16 residues.

V gene TRBV5-8 combines with J gene TRBJ1-3; D remains unclear. V was clipped by 2 bases and J by 3 bases, with 12 bases between them. The germline gives CDR1 SGHTS, CDR2 YDEGEE. This CDR3 is 15 amino acids long. CDR3 sequence (DNA): TGTGCCAGCAGCTTATCCCAGTATCTTGGAAACACCATATATTTT. Translating gives CASSLSQYLGNTIYF.

V usage is TRBV7-9 and J usage is TRBJ2-7; the match to TRBD2 covers 8 bases. The CDR3 runs 16 residues. CDR1 SEHNR and CDR2 FQNEAQ come from the germline V gene (reference sequence). V was pared by 1 base and J by 0 bases, with 5 bases of the junction left unmatched. The CDR3 DNA is TGTGCCAGCAGCTTAGGAGCGGGAGCCCTCTCCTACGAGCAGTACTTC. This translates into CASSLGAGALSYEQYF.

The V gene is TRBV7-2, the J gene TRBJ1-5; tentative D call: TRBD1 (5 bases). Per germline, CDR1 SGHTA and CDR2 FQGNSA. The CDR3 has 14 amino acids. Trimming stripped 3 bases from V and 7 bases from J, with 13 bases between. Here the CDR3 DNA reads TGTGCCAGCAGCTTTGGACAAATAGGGCAGCCCCAGCATTTT. Translated: CASSFGQIGQPQHF.

The V gene is TRBV7-9, the J gene TRBJ2-1; TRBD1 agrees at 8 bases. The germline V gene encodes CDR1 SEHNR and CDR2 FQNEAQ (reference sequence). Trimming took 6 bases from V and 2 from J; bases not matched to a gene: 6. The CDR3 contains 15 residues. In DNA, the CDR3 is TGTGCCAGCAGTTTCTGGGACAGGACCTACAATGAGCAGTTCTTC. This encodes CASSFWDRTYNEQFF. Full variable domain (rest looked up from reference TRBV7-9 and TRBJ2-1): DTGVSQNPRHKITKRGQNVTFRCDPISEHNRLYWYRQTLGQGPEFLTYFQNEAQLEKSRLLSDRFSAERPKGSFSTLEIQRTEQGDSAMYLCASSFWDRTYNEQFFGPGTRLTVL.

The chain has TRBV10-2 and TRBJ2-3; 8 bases align to TRBD1. V dropped 2 bases and J dropped 4; count of bases not matched to a gene: 8. CDR1 and CDR2 from the germline V gene are WSHSY and SAAADI. The length of the CDR3 is 16 residues. CDR3 amino acids: CASSEPGGVRADTQYF. CDR3 bases: TGCGCCAGCAGTGAGCCAGGGGGCGTGAGAGCAGATACGCAGTATTTT.

The chain couples TRBV4-2 to TRBJ2-1, with D uncertain. Trimming shortened V by 3 bases and J by 0 bases, and 9 bases separated the two germline ends. CDR1 is LGHNA, CDR2 YNFKEQ, per germline. The CDR3 totals 15 residues. The DNA of the CDR3 is TGTGCCAGCAGCCATGCGACTCTCTCCTACAATGAGCAGTTCTTC. Protein product: CASSHATLSYNEQFF.